This entry lists 21 T cell receptor beta chains sequenced from one sample in a study of post-analysis software for immune sequencing data. Findings and caveats of the study: In patients, about five TRBV segments were more frequent than in controls, with TRBV5-6, TRBV5-1 and TRBV20-1 among them.

These receptors have no identified antigens. TCR beta cDNA libraries had unique molecular identifiers. TCRdb re-called the PCR reads through MiXCR, storing one row per CDR3 protein. The profile covers approximately 440,000 distinct CDR3 sequences, with around 40% appearing a single time and 9% to 14% taken by the ten largest. Sequencing input: blood. These receptors originate from a girl aged 5-17 years with multiple sclerosis.

Only a few counts were recorded for this clonotype. This rearrangement joins TRBV29-1 to TRBJ2-7; TRBD1 matches at 7 bases. CDR1 is SQVTM, CDR2 ANQGSEA, per germline. The length of the CDR3 is 13 residues. The trim removed 7 bases at V and 1 base at J, leaving 7 bases unmatched. The CDR3 DNA is TGCAGCGCGTATACAGGGGAATCCTACGAGCAGTACTTC. Its protein product is CSAYTGESYEQYF.

This sequence joins TRBV20-1 and TRBJ2-3; 12 nucleotides agree with TRBD2. With 5 bases clipped from V and 1 base from J, the junction kept 4 bases outside the gene matches. CDR1 and CDR2 (germline): DFQATT, SNEGSKA (reference sequence). This CDR3 is built from 15 residues. For the CDR3, the DNA is TGCAGTGCTCTCGGACTAGCGGGACGCACAGATACGCAGTATTTT. Residues: CSALGLAGRTDTQYF.

A few counts support this clonotype. The rearrangement uses TRBV24-1 and TRBJ2-3; possibly TRBD1 for D (6 bases). V lost 7 bases, J lost 0 bases, and 7 bases lay in between. The CDR3 has 13 residues. The germline gives CDR1 KGHDR, CDR2 SFDVKD. In nucleotides, the CDR3 is TGTGCCACCAGCAGGGGCAGCACAGATACGCAGTATTTT. This codes for CATSRGSTDTQYF.

There are many counts of this clonotype. J is TRBJ1-1 and V is TRBV12-3 or TRBV12-4; D gene unclear. The V end lost 2 bases, the J end lost 1 base, and 5 bases lay between the germline ends. The CDR3 spans 13 residues. In nucleotides, the CDR3 is TGTGCCAGCAGTTTACGACAGAACACTGAAGCTTTCTTT. Translating it yields CASSLRQNTEAFF.

This clonotype occurred a few times. The V gene is TRBV15, the J gene TRBJ1-2; TRBD1 aligns across 10 bases. The CDR3 length is 14 residues. CDR1 is LNHNV, CDR2 YYDKDF, per germline (reference sequence). The junction had 1 base not matched to a gene; V was cut back by 3 bases and J by 3 bases. Written as DNA, the CDR3 is TGTGCCACCAGCAGGGACAGGGGGGACTATGGCTACACCTTC. Amino acid sequence: CATSRDRGDYGYTF.

This sequence joins TRBV6-5 and TRBJ2-5; 10 nucleotides agree with TRBD1. CDR3 length: 15 residues. V shed 0 bases and J 4 bases; nucleotides not matched to a gene: 2. Germline CDR1 is MNHEY and CDR2 is SVGAGI. CDR3 DNA: TGTGCCAGCAGTTACTCGACAGGGGGCGCAGAGACCCAGTACTTC. This sequence encodes CASSYSTGGAETQYF.

This clonotype was recorded at least ten times. The gene calls are TRBV2 and TRBJ2-5; maybe TRBD2 (5 bases). Per the germline V gene, CDR1 is SNHLY and CDR2 is FYNNEI. This CDR3 has 12 residues. Trimming pared 4 bases from V and 2 bases from J, leaving 5 bases between. The CDR3: CASSGTQETQYF. For the CDR3, the DNA is TGTGCCAGCAGTGGGACTCAAGAGACCCAGTACTTC.

This clonotype was detected a few times. This chain connects TRBV15 to TRBJ2-5; TRBD2 matches at 10 bases. The J call may be mistaken, given a closer DNA end match to TRBJ2-7. This CDR3 contains 15 residues. Looked up from germline, CDR1 is LNHNV and CDR2 is YYDKDF (reference sequence). The CDR3 nucleotides are TGTGCCACCAGCAGAGATTTTGCTAGCGGGAGCGAGCAGTACTTC. It specifies CATSRDFASGSEQYF.

The chain carries TRBV6-5 and TRBJ1-2, with TRBD1 as a possible D gene (6 bases). With 6 bases removed from V and 5 bases from J, the gap between germline ends came to 16 bases. CDR3 length equals 14 residues. CDR1 and CDR2 (germline): MNHEY, SVGAGI. The CDR3 sequence is CASSATGLDYGYTF. CDR3 nucleotides: TGTGCCAGCAGCGCTACAGGGTTGGATTATGGCTACACCTTC.

The chain joins TRBV7-3 to TRBJ2-1, with D possibly being TRBD1 or TRBD2 (5 bases each). Trimming removed 4 bases at V and 7 bases at J, with 14 bases between. Germline loops: CDR1 SGHTA, CDR2 FQGTGA. This CDR3 comprises 14 residues. DNA of the CDR3: TGTGCCAGCAGCTCCAACCTTGGGGGAAATGAGCAGTTCTTC. Translating it yields CASSSNLGGNEQFF.

V and J are TRBV20-1 and TRBJ1-4, with D hard to call. Trimming cost V 0 bases and J 5 bases, with 10 bases left between them. Germline CDR1 is DFQATT and CDR2 is SNEGSKA (reference sequence). The CDR3 is made up of 14 amino acids. The CDR3 coding sequence is TGCAGTGCTAGAGATAGGAGGGTAAATGAAAAACTGTTTTTT. Amino acids: CSARDRRVNEKLFF.

V is TRBV3-1 and J is TRBJ2-4; D is ambiguous. The better agreement between TRBJ2-7 and the DNA end casts doubt on the J call. The germline gives CDR1 LGHDT, CDR2 YNNKEL (reference sequence). The length of the CDR3 is 14 residues. CDR3 protein: CASSQVSTNYEQYF. CDR3 bases: TGTGCCAGCAGCCAAGTGTCGACAAACTACGAGCAGTACTTC.

The V call is TRBV29-1, the J call TRBJ2-5, with TRBD1 as a possible D gene (6 bases). The J call may be incorrect, as the DNA end agrees better with TRBJ2-7. The CDR3 extends over 11 amino acids. Germline V gene sequence: CDR1 SQVTM, CDR2 ANQGSEA. CDR3 bases: TGCAGCGTTGCAGGGGAAGGCGAGCAGTACTTC. Protein product: CSVAGEGEQYF.

The table lists this clonotype with a few counts. This chain uses TRBV5-1 with TRBJ2-7, with D uncertain. The V gene's germline CDR1 is SGHRS and CDR2 YFSETQ. V was clipped by 0 bases and J by 6 bases, with 10 bases between them. The CDR3 consists of 13 residues. The CDR3 sequence: CASSLGLDLEQYF. CDR3 nucleotides: TGCGCCAGCAGCTTGGGCTTGGACCTCGAGCAGTACTTC.

The rearrangement joins TRBV7-9 to TRBJ1-2; possibly TRBD1 for D (5 bases). CDR3 length: 13 amino acids. Looked up from germline, CDR1 is SEHNR and CDR2 is FQNEAQ (reference sequence). V lost 1 base and J lost 5, with 8 bases in between. CDR3 bases: TGTGCCAGCAGCTTAGGACAGCTTTATGGCTACACCTTC. It specifies CASSLGQLYGYTF.

The chain joins TRBV12-3 or TRBV12-4 to TRBJ1-1; 7 nucleotides match TRBD1. CDR3 length: 16 amino acids. V dropped 5 bases and J dropped 1; count of bases not matched to a gene: 10. The CDR3: CASSARQGLGNTEAFF. Written as DNA, the CDR3 is TGTGCCAGCAGTGCACGACAGGGATTGGGGAACACTGAAGCTTTCTTT.

The CDR3 bases are TGTGCCAGCAGGACAGGGGGTAGCAATCAGCCCCAGCATTTT. Protein: CASRTGGSNQPQHF. The chain employs TRBV6-5 and TRBJ1-5; TRBD1 matches at 9 bases. Unmatched junction bases numbered 0, after V lost 6 bases and J lost 0 bases. Germline V gene lookup returns CDR1 MNHEY and CDR2 SVGAGI. The CDR3 has 14 residues.

This chain uses TRBV7-9 with TRBJ2-1, with 7 nucleotides matching TRBD2. CDR3 size: 13 residues. The germline CDR1 and CDR2 sequences are SEHNR and FQNEAQ (reference sequence). J gave up 8 bases and V 6 bases, and 7 bases lay outside the gene matches. The CDR3 spells CASSGLGTDEQFF. For the CDR3, the DNA is TGTGCCAGCAGTGGACTAGGGACGGATGAGCAGTTCTTC.

This clonotype occurred once. The V call is TRBV4-2, the J call TRBJ1-2, with D unclear. Trimming took off 2 bases at V and 0 bases at J, with 13 bases between the two ends. Germline values: CDR1 LGHNA, CDR2 YNFKEQ. CDR3 length: 16 residues. The CDR3 is CASSQPSIGANYGYTF. In DNA form, the CDR3 reads TGTGCCAGCAGCCAACCGTCCATCGGAGCTAACTATGGCTACACCTTC.

This clonotype was picked up a small number of times. The rearrangement joins TRBV7-3 to TRBJ2-1, with a weak D call TRBD2 (5 bases). Trimming cost V 2 bases and J 6 bases, with 8 bases left between them. Germline assignment: CDR1 SGHTA and CDR2 FQGTGA. The CDR3 sequence is 13 residues long. CDR3: CASSLYAGNEQFF. CDR3 sequence (DNA): TGTGCCAGCAGCTTATACGCGGGCAATGAGCAGTTCTTC.

This clonotype was detected a few times. The chain recombines TRBV9 with TRBJ1-1; D remains ambiguous. The V gene's germline CDR1 is SGDLS and CDR2 YYNGEE. CDR3 length equals 12 residues. With 3 bases removed from V and 7 bases from J, the gap between germline ends came to 10 bases. CDR3 region: CASSAAVGEAFF. As DNA, the CDR3 is TGTGCCAGCAGCGCGGCAGTAGGTGAAGCTTTCTTT.